This passage covers 20 T cell receptor beta chains from one sample sequenced in a study of CD8 T cells in ankylosing spondylitis. TCRdb called the 5' RACE reads again in MiXCR, with one record for every CDR3 protein. The sample contains 250,000 or so distinct CDR3 sequences, 20% to 30% of which appear only once. Sequenced material: blood, either unsorted or a sorted T cell fraction (not recorded which). Every receptor here comes from a male donor with ankylosing spondylitis or in good health (not recorded which).

This clonotype was observed a few times. The chain carries TRBV28 and TRBJ1-2; 7 nucleotides agree with TRBD1. This CDR3 has 14 amino acids. V dropped 7 bases and J dropped 2; count of bases not matched to a gene: 7. Germline assignment: CDR1 MDHEN and CDR2 SYDVKM. The CDR3 DNA follows: TGTGCCAGCAAATCACAGGGGTGGAACTATGGCTACACCTTC. Its translation is CASKSQGWNYGYTF.

The CDR3: CASSRRSGGTNTGELFF. The CDR3 DNA reads as TGTGCCAGCAGCCGACGGAGCGGGGGGACGAACACCGGGGAGCTGTTTTTT. V gene TRBV14 combines with J gene TRBJ2-2, with 9 bases matching TRBD2. The germline CDR1 and CDR2 sequences are SGHDN and FVKESK. V shed 4 bases and J 0 bases; nucleotides not matched to a gene: 6. This CDR3 spans 17 amino acids.

The sample holds many counts of this clonotype. The chain carries TRBV29-1 and TRBJ2-7; D might be TRBD1 or TRBD2, each matching 5 bases. The CDR3 consists of 11 residues. V was clipped by 6 bases and J by 7 bases, with 13 bases between them. Germline V gene data show CDR1 as SQVTM and CDR2 as ANQGSEA. CDR3 amino acids: CSVLGVNEQYF. CDR3 nucleotide sequence: TGCAGCGTCCTGGGGGTGAATGAGCAGTACTTC.

The rearrangement joins TRBV5-5 to TRBJ2-7; D uncertain. The CDR3 covers 13 residues. The germline gives CDR1 SGHKS, CDR2 YYEKEE (reference sequence). V was trimmed by 2 bases and J by 6 bases, leaving 12 bases between them. The CDR3: CASSLLASAEQYF. In nucleotides, the CDR3 is TGTGCCAGCAGCTTATTGGCCAGCGCCGAGCAGTACTTC. The full variable domain, completed using reference TRBV5-5 and TRBJ2-7, is DAGVTQSPTHLIKTRGQQVTLRCSPISGHKSVSWYQQVLGQGPQFIFQYYEKEERGRGNFPDRFSARQFPNYSSELNVNALLLGDSALYLCASSLLASAEQYFGPGTRLTVT.

The CDR3 DNA is TGTACCCGCAGTGTCCTCCCCGGGACTAGCGGGGGGGCCCCAGATACGCAGTATTTT. Residues: CTRSVLPGTSGGAPDTQYF. This chain uses TRBV6-7 with TRBJ2-3; the match to TRBD2 covers 16 bases. TRBV6-7 is placed among ORFs of uncertain function. The CDR3 has 19 residues.

V gene TRBV20-1 combines with J gene TRBJ1-3; D is perhaps TRBD1 (6 bases). V lost 3 bases, J lost 4 bases, and 10 bases lay in between. The germline V gene has CDR1 DFQATT and CDR2 SNEGSKA (reference sequence). The CDR3 length is 13 residues. The CDR3, as DNA: TGCAGTGCTAGCCAGGGGACCGGAAACACCATATATTTT. This gives the protein CSASQGTGNTIYF.

The rearrangement uses TRBV20-1 and TRBJ2-5; 9 bases are shared with TRBD2. Germline trimming cut 3 bases from V and 5 bases from J; bases unmatched to any gene: 7. Germline lookup yields CDR1 DFQATT and CDR2 SNEGSKA (reference sequence). CDR3 length equals 14 residues. The CDR3 region has the DNA TGCAGTGCTAGGGGCGGGGGGGCCGGTGAGACCCAGTACTTC. Protein product: CSARGGGAGETQYF.

This clonotype was observed at least ten times. This chain connects TRBV4-1 to TRBJ2-2; D unresolved. Germline CDR1 is MGHRA and CDR2 is YSYEKL. Trimming removed 4 bases from V and 4 bases from J, with 13 bases in between. The CDR3 has 15 amino acids. The CDR3: CASSPDERVTGELFF. The CDR3 DNA follows: TGCGCCAGCAGCCCCGACGAGCGTGTCACCGGGGAGCTGTTTTTT.

This chain uses TRBV20-1 with TRBJ1-2, with TRBD1 matching 8 bases. Germline V gene sequence: CDR1 DFQATT, CDR2 SNEGSKA (reference sequence). The CDR3 has 14 amino acids. V shed 5 bases, J shed 4 bases, and the junction held 9 bases outside the gene matches. The CDR3 spells CSAPDRGWSYGYTF. CDR3 nucleotide sequence: TGCAGTGCTCCAGACAGGGGATGGTCCTATGGCTACACCTTC.

In regard to this clonotype: This may arise from a read error, as a much more abundant clone is one base away. The chain has TRBV20-1 and TRBJ2-5; possibly TRBD1 for D (5 bases). The V gene's germline CDR1 is DFQATT and CDR2 SNEGSKA (reference sequence). V lost 2 bases and J 1 base, leaving 14 bases between the germline ends. This CDR3 spans 15 amino acids. The CDR3 sequence: CSARSGHDLQETQYF. In DNA, the CDR3 is TGCAGTGCTAGATCAGGACACGACCTCCAAGAGACCCAGTACTTC.

The sample holds one count of this clonotype. This rearrangement joins TRBV20-1 to TRBJ2-1, with D perhaps matching TRBD2 (7 bases). CDR1 is DFQATT, CDR2 SNEGSKA, per germline (reference sequence). This CDR3 comprises 16 residues. V dropped 4 bases and J dropped 6 bases, with 22 bases sitting between them. The CDR3 DNA reads as TGCAGTGCTAACCCCGTGGCGGGGGCCTACCGCAATGAGCAGTTCTTC. Translation: CSANPVAGAYRNEQFF.

The table lists this clonotype with a few counts. V and J are TRBV20-1 and TRBJ2-1; 8 bases map to TRBD2. The junction had 5 bases not matched to a gene; V was cut back by 0 bases and J by 4 bases. From germline, CDR1 is DFQATT and CDR2 SNEGSKA (reference sequence). The CDR3 runs to 15 residues. As DNA, the CDR3 is TGCAGTGCTAGAGATCCTAGCGGGTCGTACAATGAGCAGTTCTTC. Translating gives CSARDPSGSYNEQFF.

This rearrangement joins TRBV10-3 to TRBJ1-2; no reliable D call. The germline V gene has CDR1 ENHRY and CDR2 SYGVKD. The CDR3 contains 11 residues. The ends were cut back, 6 bases at V and 11 bases at J, with 13 bases in the middle. As DNA, the CDR3 is TGTGCCATCAGAGCGGACGGGCAATACACCTTC. Translation: CAIRADGQYTF.

The CDR3 sequence is CAIRRDMITGELFF. For the CDR3, the DNA is TGTGCCATACGCCGGGACATGATCACCGGGGAGCTGTTTTTT. V and J are TRBV10-3 and TRBJ2-2, with D tentatively TRBD1 (6 bases). The V end was cut by 9 bases, the J end by 4 bases, with 15 bases between. The CDR3 consists of 14 residues. Germline CDR1 is ENHRY and CDR2 is SYGVKD.

This clonotype was detected many times. The rearrangement uses TRBV29-1 and TRBJ2-1; D is ambiguous. This CDR3 has 10 amino acids. Germline CDR1 SQVTM, CDR2 ANQGSEA. Deletions cut 4 bases from V and 9 bases from J, with 7 bases between. The DNA of the CDR3 is TGCAGCGTTGCCGGGCCTGAGCAGTTCTTC. This encodes CSVAGPEQFF.

There are a few counts of this clonotype. The gene calls are TRBV20-1 and TRBJ2-1; a weak D match, TRBD1 (6 bases). The CDR3 spans 14 residues. Germline assignment: CDR1 DFQATT and CDR2 SNEGSKA (reference sequence). V gave up 4 bases and J gave up 4 bases, with 14 bases separating them. CDR3 in DNA: TGCAGTGCTACCGACACCGGGACATACAATGAGCAGTTCTTC. This gives the protein CSATDTGTYNEQFF.

The genes are TRBV20-1 and TRBJ2-7; no firm D call. This CDR3 comprises 14 residues. Looked up from germline, CDR1 is DFQATT and CDR2 is SNEGSKA (reference sequence). With 4 bases removed from V and 0 bases from J, the gap between germline ends came to 13 bases. The CDR3 DNA follows: TGCAGTGCTACCTCCCCCTCGAGCTCCTACGAGCAGTACTTC. Translation gives CSATSPSSSYEQYF.

This CDR3 reads CASSQGPLGSPLHF. The CDR3 bases are TGTGCCAGCAGCCAAGGACCACTGGGCTCACCCCTCCACTTT. The chain has TRBV3-1 and TRBJ1-6, with D hard to call. Looked up from germline, CDR1 is LGHDT and CDR2 is YNNKEL (reference sequence). The CDR3 totals 14 residues. Deletions cut 1 base from V and 10 bases from J, with 11 bases between.

This clonotype occurred many times. The rearrangement uses TRBV12-3 or TRBV12-4 and TRBJ1-1, with 10 bases fitting TRBD1. This CDR3 contains 15 residues. Trimming at V came to 3 bases and at J to 1 base, leaving 2 bases not matched to a gene. CDR3 bases: TGTGCCAGCAGTTTCTGGACAGGGGGGAACACTGAAGCTTTCTTT. It specifies CASSFWTGGNTEAFF.

As DNA, the CDR3 is TGCAGTGCTAGGATCGGAACAGATACGCAGTATTTT. Residues: CSARIGTDTQYF. V gene TRBV20-1 combines with J gene TRBJ2-3; no definite D call. The germline V and J ends were trimmed by 3 bases and 3 bases, with 7 bases remaining between them. CDR3 length: 12 residues. Germline values: CDR1 DFQATT, CDR2 SNEGSKA (reference sequence).